A selection of T cell receptor beta chains follows, all from one sample in a study of breast tumors, draining lymph nodes, adjacent tissues. TCRdb re-called the multiplex PCR reads through MiXCR, storing one row per CDR3 protein. This table holds about 140,000 distinct CDR3 sequences, approximately 29% found once. The material sequenced was axillary lymph node tissue. The receptors were gathered from a female donor with breast cancer. Some clones in this sample may be carry-over from other donors' samples. Each CDR3 is given with its conserved first and last residue. D genes are given only for firm matches. The size of a clone is reported for some rows only, either as once, few or many, or as a class for expanded clones.

size,V,J,D,CDR3,DNA
many,TRBV20-1,TRBJ1-5,TRBD1,CSARSGTVDQPQHF,TGCAGTGCTAGATCTGGGACAGTGGATCAGCCCCAGCATTTT
many,TRBV5-4,TRBJ2-3,TRBD2,CASSPLSGGFTDTQYF,TGTGCCAGCAGCCCCCTCAGCGGGGGGTTCACAGATACGCAGTATTTT
-,TRBV11-3,TRBJ2-7,-,CASSSRTFHPYEQYF,TGTGCCAGCAGCTCTAGAACTTTCCACCCCTACGAGCAGTACTTC
many,TRBV30,TRBJ1-2,-,CAWSRTGHLTGGYTF,TGTGCCTGGAGTCGAACTGGACATTTAACGGGGGGCTACACCTTC
many,TRBV19,TRBJ2-3,TRBD2,CATKVTSGTDTQYF,TGTGCCACCAAAGTTACTAGCGGCACAGATACGCAGTATTTT
-,TRBV20-1,TRBJ2-7,-,CSARGGNQIYERYF,TGCAGTGCTAGAGGGGGTAACCAAATCTACGAGCGGTACTTC
many,TRBV28,TRBJ1-4,TRBD1,CASSPLGQGNEKLFF,TGTGCCAGCAGTCCCCTTGGACAGGGGAATGAAAAACTGTTTTTT
many,TRBV20-1,TRBJ2-1,TRBD2,CSARLAGRYNEQFF,TGCAGTGCTAGACTAGCGGGGAGGTACAATGAGCAGTTCTTC
many,TRBV14,TRBJ1-2,TRBD1,CASSQDRGNYGYTF,TGTGCCAGCAGCCAGGACAGGGGGAACTATGGCTACACCTTC
-,TRBV29-1,TRBJ1-1,-,CSAEGRGAFF,TGCAGCGCCGAGGGGCGGGGAGCTTTCTTT
many,TRBV20-1,TRBJ2-4,-,CSVIPGQTNTQYF,TGCAGTGTCATTCCGGGACAAACAAACACTCAGTACTTC
many,TRBV6-1,TRBJ2-2,TRBD1,CASRFRTGETGELFF,TGTGCCAGCAGATTTAGGACAGGGGAAACCGGGGAGCTGTTTTTT
many,TRBV5-6,TRBJ1-5,TRBD1,CASSLFGQGYQPQHF,TGTGCCAGCAGCTTGTTCGGACAGGGCTATCAGCCCCAGCATTTT
many,TRBV6-5,TRBJ1-4,-,CASSYGGGLGGEKLFF,TGTGCCAGCAGTTACGGAGGCGGCCTGGGGGGCGAAAAACTGTTTTTT
many,TRBV7-9,TRBJ1-4,TRBD1,CASSLGGQINEKLFF,TGTGCCAGCAGCTTAGGGGGACAGATTAATGAAAAACTGTTTTTT
many,TRBV24-1,TRBJ1-3,TRBD1,CATSDPGQGPGNTIYF,TGTGCCACCAGTGATCCCGGACAGGGCCCTGGAAACACCATATATTTT
-,TRBV6-1,TRBJ2-1,-,CASRKGGGYNEQFF,TGTGCCAGCAGGAAGGGTGGGGGTTACAATGAGCAGTTCTTC
many,TRBV2,TRBJ1-5,-,CASSGAGLAQPQHF,TGTGCCAGCAGTGGGGCAGGGCTCGCTCAGCCCCAGCATTTT
many,TRBV2,TRBJ2-6,TRBD1,CASSTLRPGTGAGANVLTF,TGTGCCAGCAGTACCCTGCGTCCCGGGACAGGTGCTGGGGCCAACGTCCTGACTTTC
-,TRBV7-9,TRBJ1-6,-,CASSFENSPLHF,TGTGCCAGCAGCTTTGAAAATTCACCCCTCCACTTT